The T cell receptor beta chain under discussion was sequenced for a study of blood T cell repertoires in COVID-19. Study details: The United States, Italy and Spain were the sources of the acute and convalescent COVID-19 samples.

Original data processing: Amplification of reference gene primers was used by the study to estimate nucleated cell counts. Assay used: immunoSEQ multiplex PCR; TCRdb lists only in-frame clones, some missing. V and J calls and clone size are given by that table; D and trimming were obtained from the DNA. The sample lists approximately 50,000 clones, more than 65% seen once, with approximately 7.7% in the top ten. Sequencing input: peripheral blood. The TCR was taken from a human donor in a cohort sampled during active COVID-19.

The CDR3 nucleotides read TGTGCCAGCAGGGGGACAGGCTATGGCTACACCTTC. This sequence encodes CASRGTGYGYTF. The chain couples TRBV2 to TRBJ1-2; 8 bases line up with TRBD1. The CDR3 runs 12 residues. The junction had 1 base not matched to a gene; V was cut back by 6 bases and J by 4 bases. Germline V gene data show CDR1 as SNHLY and CDR2 as FYNNEI.